The entry below gives a single T cell receptor beta chain sequence along with its context. Under the authors' procedure: Reference gene primers were amplified, and this amplification served to estimate nucleated cell counts. Sequencing was performed with immunoSEQ multiplex PCR; in TCRdb, only in-frame clones are kept and a portion is missing. The DNA was the basis for D and trimming; V, J and clone size are from that table. Of some 61,000 clones in the sample, more than 80% are singletons; the top ten hold around 8.1%. The data stem from a study of blood T cell repertoires in COVID-19. This TCR derives from a man aged 25 to 45 with acute or convalescent COVID-19. Material: peripheral blood.

CDR3 nucleotides: TGTGCCAGCAGCACGACAGACTATGGCTACACCTTC. Protein product: CASSTTDYGYTF. The chain uses TRBV7-9 and TRBJ1-2, with D tentatively TRBD1 (5 bases). The germline V gene has CDR1 SEHNR and CDR2 FQNEAQ (reference sequence). Trimming stripped 5 bases from V and 3 bases from J, with 7 bases between. The CDR3 sequence is 12 residues long.